The clone carrying this TCR beta chain was seen a few times. Its antigen is undetermined. Germline trimming cut 2 bases from V and 9 bases from J; bases unmatched to any gene: 8. The CDR3 is 15 residues long. Germline values: CDR1 MGHRA, CDR2 YSYEKL. This specimen belongs to a study of T-cell reconstitution after alpha-beta-depleted transplantation in children. Broader study findings: T-cell counts and diversity were attributed mostly to newly produced T cells one year after transplant.

Unique molecular identifiers featured in how the TCRbeta library was prepared. MiXCR was run by TCRdb on the PCR reads, yielding one entry per CDR3 protein. The repertoire includes fewer than 550,000 distinct CDR3 sequences, 15% to 20% of them detected once, and 29% sits in the top ten. Sequencing was performed on PBMCs, mostly from graft donor cells, taken 360 days after TCRalphabeta/CD19-depleted stem cell transplant. The clonotype was recovered from a boy in the first two years of life who had a stem cell transplant for Wiskott-Aldrich syndrome, so the T cells may come from the graft donor. The chain couples TRBV4-1 to TRBJ2-1, with 9 bases fitting TRBD2. This CDR3 reads CASSQLRRGGVEQFF. CDR3 DNA sequence: TGCGCCAGCAGCCAACTGAGGCGGGGGGGCGTTGAGCAGTTCTTC.